One and the same sample provided the 30 T cell receptor beta chains below, sequenced in a study of post-analysis software for immune sequencing data (dated by TCRdb to the mid-2010s). Here is what the overall study found, with its caveats: Several TRBV segments, including TRBV5-6, TRBV5-1 and TRBV20-1, were significantly more frequent in patients than controls.

The library was built by means of PCR. The sequencer listed for this sample is Illumina HiSeq 2500. To reduce PCR and sequencing biases, unique molecular identifiers were incorporated into the TCR beta cDNA libraries. TCRdb trimmed public reads at Q25 via fastp, called clones via MiXCR and kept in-frame beta chains. Every entry covers one CDR3 protein and lists the most common genes and DNA from its rows. Present in this sample are approximately 570,000 distinct CDR3 sequences, around 47% of which were seen just once. The ten largest account for roughly 1.8% of the sample. These receptors' antigens are unknown. Sequenced input: blood. Source of these receptors: a girl between 10 and 17 years old with multiple sclerosis.

The V and J genes are TRBV12-3 or TRBV12-4 and TRBJ1-2, with a tentative D call TRBD1 (6 bases). The V gene lost 5 bases and the J gene lost 8 bases, with 12 bases spanning the gap. CDR3 length: 12 residues. In DNA, the CDR3 is TGTGCCAGCAGTCCCGGACAGAAGGGCTACACCTTC. As protein: CASSPGQKGYTF.

The chain has TRBV10-3 and TRBJ1-1, with D perhaps TRBD1 (5 bases). Germline-derived CDR1 and CDR2 are ENHRY and SYGVKD. The CDR3 extends over 14 amino acids. The V gene lost 8 bases and the J gene lost 2 bases, with 15 bases spanning the gap. CDR3 residues: CAIGSTDTNTEAFF. The CDR3 DNA follows: TGTGCCATCGGATCGACAGATACTAACACTGAAGCTTTCTTT.

This clonotype came up a few times. V and J are TRBV20-1 and TRBJ1-2; D uncertain. Germline-derived CDR1 and CDR2 are DFQATT and SNEGSKA (reference sequence). CDR3 length: 14 amino acids. V was trimmed by 0 bases and J by 6 bases, leaving 14 bases between them. The CDR3 DNA sequence: TGCAGTGCTAGAGAAGGAATGAGGGCCCATGGCTACACCTTC. Protein product: CSAREGMRAHGYTF.

As for this clonotype: The junction departs from the called germline gene at one end, perhaps through a read error. The J gene is TRBJ1-2, the V gene TRBV20-1; D ambiguous. Per the germline V gene, CDR1 is DFQATT and CDR2 is SNEGSKA (reference sequence). The CDR3 is 12 amino acids. CDR3 in amino acids: CSASSGLRGYIF. CDR3 sequence (DNA): TGCAGTGCTTCATCAGGACTGCGAGGCTACATCTTC.

The V call is TRBV5-1, the J call TRBJ2-2; tentatively, D is TRBD1 or TRBD2 (5 bases each). Germline assignment: CDR1 SGHRS and CDR2 YFSETQ. CDR3 length: 15 amino acids. The V and J ends lost 4 bases and 4 bases respectively, with 14 bases between them. CDR3 residues: CASSLGRRATGELFF. In DNA, the CDR3 is TGCGCCAGCAGCCTGGGACGCCGGGCCACCGGGGAGCTGTTTTTT.

The J gene is TRBJ1-2, the V gene TRBV12-3 or TRBV12-4; 8 positions agree with TRBD1. V trimming: 5 bases; J trimming: 0 bases; junction bases outside the gene matches: 5. CDR3 length: 15 amino acids. Here the CDR3 reads CASSRARGPNYGYTF. The CDR3 coding sequence is TGTGCCAGCAGTAGGGCCAGGGGGCCTAACTATGGCTACACCTTC.

In its sample, this clonotype was seen a few times. This chain links TRBV5-1 with TRBJ2-3; TRBD1 is a possible D gene (5 bases). V was cut by 4 bases and J by 7 bases, with 10 bases left in between. The V gene's germline CDR1 is SGHRS and CDR2 YFSETQ. CDR3 length: 12 amino acids. The CDR3 DNA follows: TGCGCCAGCAGCCGACAGAGAAATACGCAGTATTTT. This sequence encodes CASSRQRNTQYF.

The chain links TRBV6-6 to TRBJ1-5; D is possibly TRBD1 (5 bases). From germline, CDR1 is MNHNY and CDR2 SVGAGI (reference sequence). V was trimmed by 6 bases and J by 3 bases, leaving 9 bases between them. The CDR3 totals 13 residues. The CDR3 DNA reads as TGTGCCAGCAGAGGACAAACCAATCAGCCCCAGCATTTT. Translation gives CASRGQTNQPQHF.

This clonotype was seen a few times. At one end, the junction sequence differs from germline, possibly due to a read error. The rearrangement uses TRBV6-6 and TRBJ2-7; 7 nucleotides agree with TRBD1. This CDR3 spans 13 amino acids. CDR1 and CDR2 (germline): MNHNY, SVGAGI (reference sequence). The CDR3 loop is CASSRDSPYEQYF. As DNA, the CDR3 is TGCGCCAGCAGCCGGGACAGTCCCTACGAGCAGTACTTC.

The chain has TRBV19 and TRBJ2-1; D is uncertain. Germline CDR1 reads LNHDA; CDR2 reads SQIVND (reference sequence). The germline V and J ends were trimmed by 3 bases and 2 bases, with 14 bases remaining between them. The CDR3 runs 16 residues. CDR3 protein: CASSILKLGPYNEQFF. In nucleotides, the CDR3 is TGTGCCAGTAGTATTCTGAAACTGGGCCCCTACAATGAGCAGTTCTTC.

The chain joins TRBV12-3 or TRBV12-4 to TRBJ2-5; 12 nucleotides match TRBD2. The DNA end is a closer match to TRBJ2-7, so the J assignment may be wrong. The CDR3 has 15 amino acids. The CDR3 DNA reads as TGTGCCAGCAGTTATCGGACTAGCGGGGCCTACGAGCAGTACTTC. It translates to CASSYRTSGAYEQYF.

The gene calls are TRBV7-9 and TRBJ1-2, with D perhaps TRBD1 (6 bases). V was clipped by 1 base and J by 6 bases, with 12 bases between them. Germline loops: CDR1 SEHNR, CDR2 FQNEAQ (reference sequence). The CDR3 is 14 amino acids. The CDR3 nucleotides read TGTGCCAGCAGCTTAGATTACAGGGTCCATGGCTACACCTTC. Protein: CASSLDYRVHGYTF.

This clonotype turned up a few times. The rearrangement joins TRBV5-6 to TRBJ2-5, with a possible D match to TRBD2 (6 bases). The CDR3 is made up of 16 amino acids. The V gene lost 2 bases and the J gene lost 3 bases, with 17 bases spanning the gap. Germline-derived CDR1 and CDR2 are SGHDT and YYEEEE. The CDR3 sequence: CASSFAFGTPKETQYF. Written as DNA, the CDR3 is TGTGCCAGCAGCTTTGCTTTCGGGACTCCCAAAGAGACCCAGTACTTC.

V gene TRBV5-1 combines with J gene TRBJ2-1, with D tentatively TRBD2 (6 bases). The CDR3 is 17 residues long. Trimming shortened V by 0 bases and J by 6 bases, and 19 bases separated the two germline ends. From germline, CDR1 is SGHRS and CDR2 YFSETQ. The CDR3 here is CASSLENPGALGNEQFF. CDR3 coding DNA: TGCGCCAGCAGCTTGGAAAATCCGGGAGCCTTGGGCAATGAGCAGTTCTTC.

This chain joins TRBV6-1 and TRBJ2-7, with 9 bases matching TRBD1. The V and J ends lost 4 bases and 0 bases, in that order; junction bases with no gene match: 4. CDR3 length: 15 amino acids. Germline CDR1 MNHNS, CDR2 SASEGT. CDR3: CASSAEQGASYEQYF. CDR3 bases: TGTGCCAGCAGTGCAGAACAGGGGGCCTCCTACGAGCAGTACTTC.

This clonotype was seen only a few times. The CDR3 sequence is CASRPRGAGTEDYEQYF. CDR3 DNA: TGTGCCAGCAGACCCAGGGGGGCCGGGACAGAAGACTACGAGCAGTACTTC. V is TRBV6-1 and J is TRBJ2-7; D may be TRBD1 (7 bases). This CDR3 spans 17 amino acids. Germline lookup yields CDR1 MNHNS and CDR2 SASEGT. V was clipped by 6 bases and J by 3 bases, with 24 bases between them.

The rearrangement links TRBV6-5 to TRBJ1-4; no clear D gene. The CDR3 extends over 14 amino acids. Trimming shortened V by 0 bases and J by 8 bases, and 10 bases separated the two germline ends. Germline V gives CDR1 MNHEY, CDR2 SVGAGI. The CDR3 reads CASSYSEQGEKLFF. The CDR3 nucleotides read TGTGCCAGCAGTTACTCGGAGCAAGGGGAAAAACTGTTTTTT.

This chain uses TRBV7-6 with TRBJ2-7; D is perhaps TRBD1 (8 bases). This CDR3 region has 18 residues. The V gene lost 4 bases and the J gene lost 2 bases, with 24 bases spanning the gap. Per the germline V gene, CDR1 is SGHVS and CDR2 is FNYEAQ. The CDR3 loop reads CASSSGGGDRSPTYEQYF. DNA for the CDR3: TGTGCCAGCAGCTCCGGAGGGGGGGACAGGTCTCCAACCTACGAGCAGTACTTC.

The chain combines TRBV2 with TRBJ1-6; D gene ambiguous. CDR1 and CDR2 from the germline V gene are SNHLY and FYNNEI. CDR3 length equals 15 residues. With 5 bases removed from V and 7 bases from J, the gap between germline ends came to 15 bases. The CDR3 coding sequence is TGTGCCAGCAGTTCCCGACGTACCAACAATTCACCCCTCCACTTT. This gives the protein CASSSRRTNNSPLHF. Drawing the rest from reference TRBV2 and TRBJ1-6, the complete variable domain is EPEVTQTPSHQVTQMGQEVILRCVPISNHLYFYWYRQILGQKVEFLVSFYNNEISEKSEIFDDQFSVERPDGSNFTLKIRSTKLEDSAMYFCASSSRRTNNSPLHFGNGTRLTVT.

This clonotype appeared a few times. This chain joins TRBV14 and TRBJ2-5; D uncertain. Germline assignment: CDR1 SGHDN and CDR2 FVKESK. V was pared by 1 base and J by 5 bases, with 11 bases between. The length of the CDR3 is 14 residues. Here the CDR3 DNA reads TGTGCCAGCAGCCAAGTCTTCGGCCGGGAGACCCAGTACTTC. Protein product: CASSQVFGRETQYF. The whole variable domain, filled in from reference TRBV14 and TRBJ2-5, reads EAGVTQFPSHSVIEKGQTVTLRCDPISGHDNLYWYRRVMGKEIKFLLHFVKESKQDESGMPNNRFLAERTGGTYSTLKVQPAELEDSGVYFCASSQVFGRETQYFGPGTRLLVL.

This clonotype was detected a few times. This rearrangement joins TRBV7-2 to TRBJ2-5; D may correspond to TRBD1 or TRBD2 (6 bases each). The CDR3 sequence is 16 residues long. Germline CDR1 and CDR2: SGHTA and FQGNSA. V lost 1 base and J 4 bases, leaving 16 bases between the germline ends. CDR3 DNA sequence: TGTGCCAGCAGCTTAGGACCGGGGGCACAAGGAGAGACCCAGTACTTC. Its protein is CASSLGPGAQGETQYF.

The chain couples TRBV5-1 to TRBJ2-7; no definite D call. This CDR3 is built from 14 residues. CDR1 is SGHRS, CDR2 YFSETQ, per germline. V was pared by 7 bases and J by 1 base, with 15 bases between. CDR3: CASRKSTASYEQYF. In DNA form, the CDR3 reads TGCGCCAGCCGAAAGTCAACAGCTTCCTACGAGCAGTACTTC.

The chain is built from TRBV12-3 or TRBV12-4 and TRBJ1-5, with D possibly matching TRBD1 (5 bases). CDR3 length: 15 residues. With 5 bases removed from V and 5 bases from J, the gap between germline ends came to 16 bases. Written as DNA, the CDR3 is TGTGCCAGCAGTACGACAGTAGGGGTCGATCAGCCCCAGCATTTT. Translation: CASSTTVGVDQPQHF.

The V call is TRBV12-3 or TRBV12-4, the J call TRBJ1-1; 7 bases align to TRBD1. The CDR3 runs 14 residues. The V segment lost 5 bases and the J segment 5 bases; nucleotides outside the gene matches: 8. The CDR3: CASSLNRGLTEAFF. The CDR3 region has the DNA TGTGCCAGCAGTCTAAACAGGGGTTTAACTGAAGCTTTCTTT.

The chain employs TRBV4-2 and TRBJ2-1, with 13 bases identical to TRBD2. V lost 5 bases and J lost 8; bases outside the gene matches: 6. Looked up from germline, CDR1 is LGHNA and CDR2 is YNFKEQ. The CDR3 has 15 amino acids. The CDR3 here is CASSVTSGRVDEQFF. For the CDR3, the DNA is TGTGCCAGCAGCGTAACTAGCGGGAGGGTCGATGAGCAGTTCTTC.

The chain couples TRBV12-3 or TRBV12-4 to TRBJ2-1; no clear D. V lost 8 bases and J 3 bases, leaving 20 bases between the germline ends. The CDR3 length is 16 residues. Here the CDR3 reads CASSLSKGISYNEQFF. The CDR3 DNA sequence: TGTGCCAGCTCCCTCTCAAAAGGGATCAGCTACAATGAGCAGTTCTTC.

This clonotype appeared a few times. DNA of the CDR3: TGTGCCAGCAGTCCGGGACAGGGCTTAAACATTCAGTACTTC. Translation: CASSPGQGLNIQYF. The chain employs TRBV12-3 or TRBV12-4 and TRBJ2-4; 9 bases align to TRBD1. The CDR3 is 14 residues long. V gave up 5 bases and J gave up 6 bases; unmatched junction bases: 5.

This clonotype was counted between two and nine times. This chain links TRBV11-3 with TRBJ2-5; 8 bases line up with TRBD2. The J call is in doubt because the DNA end fits TRBJ2-7 better. Germline CDR1 and CDR2: SGHNT and YENEEA. There are 13 residues in the CDR3. In DNA form, the CDR3 reads TGTGCCAGCAGCTTCCGACTAGCGTACGAGCAGTACTTC. It is translated as CASSFRLAYEQYF.

The CDR3 DNA is TGTGCCAGCAGCCCACGGACAGTTAACTATGGCTACACCTTC. It yields the protein CASSPRTVNYGYTF. The rearrangement joins TRBV3-1 to TRBJ1-2; TRBD1 is a possible D gene (6 bases). In germline, CDR1 is LGHDT, CDR2 YNNKEL (reference sequence). Trimming stripped 4 bases from V and 1 base from J, with 10 bases between. The CDR3 sequence is 14 residues long.

The genes are TRBV5-1 and TRBJ2-7, with D tentatively TRBD1 (6 bases). This CDR3 spans 14 amino acids. V lost 2 bases, J lost 1 base, and 10 bases lay in between. Germline values: CDR1 SGHRS, CDR2 YFSETQ. In DNA, the CDR3 is TGCGCCAGCAGCTTAGAGGACAGTTCCTACGAGCAGTACTTC. Translated, it gives CASSLEDSSYEQYF.